This T cell receptor beta chain was sequenced in a study of blood T cell repertoires in COVID-19. Study summary: The analysed material was cDNA or gDNA that came from T cells, B-cell-depleted T cells, or PBMCs.

Per the study methods: From reference gene primer amplification, estimates of nucleated cell counts were derived. TCRdb keeps only in-frame clones here, not all; method: immunoSEQ multiplex PCR. D and trimming come from the DNA, and the V and J calls and clone size come from that table. Among tens of thousands of clones listed, approximately 86% were seen once. What was sequenced was peripheral blood. The sequence was obtained from a man older than 75 with active COVID-19.

The CDR3 sequence is CSVGIRGRAPNNEQFF. DNA of the CDR3: TGCAGCGTTGGGATTAGGGGGAGGGCCCCTAACAATGAGCAGTTCTTC. The V call is TRBV29-1, the J call TRBJ2-1; D might be TRBD2 (7 bases). Germline values: CDR1 SQVTM, CDR2 ANQGSEA. Trimming removed 4 bases at V and 5 bases at J, with 21 bases between. This CDR3 has 16 amino acids.